These 23 T cell receptor beta chains share one sample of origin, sequenced in a study of blood T cell repertoires in COVID-19 (TCRdb year 2020). The library was built by means of the immunoSEQ multiplex PCR assay. TCRdb retrieved this table from immuneACCESS and kept in-frame rearrangements only. Not all clones are present; in checked studies, unresolved V genes account for under half, and no reason is known for the remainder. This sample is represented by a few hundred thousand clones; around three quarters of them were singletons. About 7% of the sample is held by the ten biggest clonotypes. Source material: peripheral blood. Receptors originate from a woman aged 70 to 79 with acute or convalescent COVID-19.

V usage is TRBV7-8 and J usage is TRBJ2-3, with 12 bases matching TRBD2. The CDR3 loop spans 17 amino acids. The germline gives CDR1 SGHVS, CDR2 FQNEAQ. V was clipped by 3 bases and J by 2 bases; unmatched bases: 6. CDR3 sequence: CASSFSLAGGPTDTQYF. CDR3 DNA sequence: TGTGCCAGCAGCTTTTCACTAGCGGGGGGCCCCACAGATACGCAGTATTTT.

This rearrangement joins TRBV5-5 to TRBJ2-7; the D is unclear. The length of the CDR3 is 15 residues. Trimming pared 0 bases from V and 3 bases from J, leaving 13 bases between. Germline assignment: CDR1 SGHKS and CDR2 YYEKEE (reference sequence). CDR3 DNA: TGTGCCAGCAGCTTGGCTGTCAGTTTAAGCTACGAGCAGTACTTC. It encodes CASSLAVSLSYEQYF.

This chain links TRBV2 with TRBJ1-1, with D hard to call. The CDR3 is 14 amino acids. CDR1 is SNHLY, CDR2 FYNNEI, per germline. Trimming removed 4 bases at V and 1 base at J, with 10 bases between. CDR3 sequence: CASSVGQTNTEAFF. DNA for the CDR3: TGTGCCAGCAGTGTCGGTCAAACGAACACTGAAGCTTTCTTT.

This clone has a single count. V usage is TRBV18 and J usage is TRBJ2-3; weak D call: TRBD2 (6 bases). The CDR3 has 13 residues. V gave up 6 bases and J gave up 5 bases, with 12 bases separating them. From germline, CDR1 is KGHSH and CDR2 LQKENI. CDR3 bases: TGTGCCAGCTCTCCCGGACTACTAGATACGCAGTATTTT. This gives the protein CASSPGLLDTQYF.

V and J are TRBV6-5 and TRBJ1-2; 10 bases map to TRBD1. There are 15 residues in the CDR3. V lost 6 bases, J lost 3 bases, and 7 bases stayed unmatched. Germline loops: CDR1 MNHEY, CDR2 SVGAGI. The CDR3 nucleotides read TGTGCCAGCAGCAACCCGGGACAGGGGCACTATGGCTACACCTTC. Translating gives CASSNPGQGHYGYTF.

CDR3: CASSLAQGRGETQYF. DNA of the CDR3: TGTGCCAGCAGCTTAGCACAGGGGAGAGGAGAGACCCAGTACTTC. The rearrangement links TRBV7-8 to TRBJ2-5; TRBD1 aligns across 7 bases. The CDR3 is 15 amino acids. Germline CDR1 is SGHVS and CDR2 is FQNEAQ. The trim removed 0 bases at V and 4 bases at J, leaving 5 bases unmatched.

The chain is built from TRBV6-7 and TRBJ2-7; 7 nucleotides line up with TRBD1. TRBV6-7 is identified as an open reading frame with a role that is uncertain. The CDR3 consists of 12 residues. The CDR3 spells CGKDGQAYEQYV. In nucleotides, the CDR3 is TGTGGGAAAGATGGACAGGCCTACGAGCAGTACGTC.

The rearrangement uses TRBV7-8 and TRBJ1-4, with TRBD1 matching 9 bases. This CDR3 region has 14 residues. Trimming took 3 bases from V and 5 from J; bases not matched to a gene: 1. Looked up from germline, CDR1 is SGHVS and CDR2 is FQNEAQ. The CDR3 region is CASSFGTGNEKLFF. The DNA of the CDR3 is TGTGCCAGCAGCTTTGGGACAGGGAATGAAAAACTGTTTTTT.

The chain has TRBV5-1 and TRBJ1-1, with no clear D. The CDR3 spans 14 residues. CDR1 and CDR2 from the germline V gene are SGHRS and YFSETQ. Trimming pared 2 bases from V and 0 bases from J, leaving 8 bases between. CDR3 loop: CASSFELLNTEAFF. For the CDR3, the DNA is TGCGCCAGCAGCTTTGAGTTATTGAACACTGAAGCTTTCTTT.

This chain links TRBV29-1 with TRBJ2-2, with D perhaps matching TRBD1 (5 bases). This CDR3 is built from 13 residues. From germline, CDR1 is SQVTM and CDR2 ANQGSEA. Trimming pared 3 bases from V and 5 bases from J, leaving 10 bases between. The CDR3 nucleotides are TGCAGCGTTGATCAGGGTAATACCGGGGAGCTGTTTTTT. Its translation is CSVDQGNTGELFF.

This clone has just one count. The chain links TRBV7-2 to TRBJ1-4; tentative D call: TRBD1 (5 bases). Trimming removed 5 bases from V and 0 bases from J, with 7 bases in between. The CDR3 runs to 14 residues. Per the germline V gene, CDR1 is SGHTA and CDR2 is FQGNSA. CDR3 nucleotides: TGTGCCAGCAGCCGGACAACAACTAATGAAAAACTGTTTTTT. This encodes CASSRTTTNEKLFF.

The genes are TRBV5-1 and TRBJ1-4, with D possibly being TRBD1 (6 bases). Trimming took 7 bases from V and 11 from J, leaving 21 bases between them. Looked up from germline, CDR1 is SGHRS and CDR2 is YFSETQ. The CDR3 sequence is 14 residues long. The CDR3 coding sequence is TGCGCCAGCGGCCAGACAGGAGGAAGGGAGAAACTGTTTTTT. Its translation: CASGQTGGREKLFF.

This sequence joins TRBV7-9 and TRBJ2-5; 7 bases map to TRBD2. Germline values: CDR1 SEHNR, CDR2 FQNEAQ (reference sequence). This CDR3 spans 15 amino acids. J lost 1 base, V lost 1 base, and 3 bases had no gene match. CDR3: CASSLVGGGQETQYF. The CDR3 DNA reads TGTGCCAGCAGCTTAGTGGGCGGGGGCCAAGAGACCCAGTACTTC. The full variable domain, rest sourced from reference TRBV7-9 and TRBJ2-5, is DTGVSQNPRHKITKRGQNVTFRCDPISEHNRLYWYRQTLGQGPEFLTYFQNEAQLEKSRLLSDRFSAERPKGSFSTLEIQRTEQGDSAMYLCASSLVGGGQETQYFGPGTRLLVL.

The chain carries TRBV5-4 and TRBJ2-3; TRBD1 might be the D (6 bases). V was trimmed by 4 bases and J by 3 bases, leaving 15 bases between them. This CDR3 comprises 15 residues. CDR1 is SGHNT, CDR2 YYREEE, per germline (reference sequence). DNA of the CDR3: TGTGCCAGCAGCCCGGGGTATGGGACAACAGATACGCAGTATTTT. Protein: CASSPGYGTTDTQYF.

The V and J genes are TRBV11-2 and TRBJ1-1; 7 bases map to TRBD1. Trimming cost V 2 bases and J 7 bases; bases outside gene matches: 4. CDR1 and CDR2 from the germline V gene are SGHAT and FQNNGV. This CDR3 region has 13 residues. CDR3 coding DNA: TGTGCCAGCAGCTTAACAGGGGTGGGTGAAGCTTTCTTT. Translation: CASSLTGVGEAFF.

There are a few counts of this clone. The chain employs TRBV9 and TRBJ2-2; 7 nucleotides line up with TRBD2. The V and J ends lost 0 bases and 8 bases, in that order; junction bases with no gene match: 16. This CDR3 contains 18 residues. Looked up from germline, CDR1 is SGDLS and CDR2 is YYNGEE. DNA for the CDR3: TGTGCCAGCAGCGTAGAGGGGCGCGGACTAGACCCACGAGGGGAGCTGTTTTTT. It yields the protein CASSVEGRGLDPRGELFF.

This clone was detected a few times. The gene calls are TRBV2 and TRBJ1-1; D remains unclear. V was shortened by 4 bases and J by 2 bases, with 8 bases between the two germline ends. Germline assignment: CDR1 SNHLY and CDR2 FYNNEI. This CDR3 has 13 amino acids. CDR3 sequence reads: CASSGHPNTEAFF. CDR3 nucleotides: TGTGCCAGCAGTGGACACCCTAACACTGAAGCTTTCTTT. The entire variable domain, with the rest obtained from reference TRBV2 and TRBJ1-1, is as follows: EPEVTQTPSHQVTQMGQEVILRCVPISNHLYFYWYRQILGQKVEFLVSFYNNEISEKSEIFDDQFSVERPDGSNFTLKIRSTKLEDSAMYFCASSGHPNTEAFFGQGTRLTVV.

Only a few counts were recorded for this clone. The chain employs TRBV2 and TRBJ2-5; a possible D gene is TRBD2 (6 bases). The germline V gene encodes CDR1 SNHLY and CDR2 FYNNEI. The V end was cut by 3 bases, the J end by 5 bases, with 10 bases between. This CDR3 is built from 13 residues. CDR3 in amino acids: CASSDGGTETQYF. CDR3 in DNA: TGTGCCAGCAGTGACGGGGGAACGGAGACCCAGTACTTC.

The J gene is TRBJ2-5, the V gene TRBV5-7, with D tentatively TRBD2 (5 bases). TRBV5-7 is an ORF; its function is uncertain. Trimming shortened V by 2 bases and J by 5 bases, and 13 bases separated the two germline ends. This CDR3 is 14 amino acids long. CDR3 nucleotides: TGTGCCAGCAGCTTTCGGGGTCCGGGGGAGACCCAGTACTTC. It specifies CASSFRGPGETQYF.

V is TRBV20-1 and J is TRBJ1-1, with D perhaps TRBD1 (5 bases). This CDR3 region has 11 residues. The V gene's germline CDR1 is DFQATT and CDR2 SNEGSKA (reference sequence). The CDR3 spells CRGRWGTEAFF. The CDR3, as DNA: TGCAGGGGGCGGTGGGGTACTGAAGCTTTCTTT.

J is TRBJ1-2 and V is TRBV28, with D perhaps TRBD1 (6 bases). The CDR3 contains 12 residues. Germline CDR1 is MDHEN and CDR2 is SYDVKM. V dropped 7 bases and J dropped 3 bases, with 9 bases sitting between them. DNA for the CDR3: TGTGCCAGCACCAAGGGGGACTATGGCTACACCTTC. The encoded protein is CASTKGDYGYTF.

The chain is built from TRBV6-1 and TRBJ2-2, with no clear D. The V end was cut by 1 base, the J end by 2 bases, with 5 bases between. There are 14 residues in the CDR3. Germline assignment: CDR1 MNHNS and CDR2 SASEGT. CDR3 in amino acids: CASSEGRNTGELFF. In nucleotides, the CDR3 is TGTGCCAGCAGTGAAGGCAGAAACACCGGGGAGCTGTTTTTT.

About this clone: This same CDR3 is encoded by further DNA sequences in the sample. This chain links TRBV5-1 with TRBJ1-6, with TRBD1 identical over 7 bases. Germline lookup yields CDR1 SGHRS and CDR2 YFSETQ. With 4 bases clipped from V and 6 bases from J, the junction kept 4 bases outside the gene matches. The CDR3 sequence is 14 residues long. The CDR3 here is CASSPGTANSPLHF. In DNA, the CDR3 is TGCGCCAGCAGCCCGGGGACAGCTAATTCACCCCTCCACTTT.